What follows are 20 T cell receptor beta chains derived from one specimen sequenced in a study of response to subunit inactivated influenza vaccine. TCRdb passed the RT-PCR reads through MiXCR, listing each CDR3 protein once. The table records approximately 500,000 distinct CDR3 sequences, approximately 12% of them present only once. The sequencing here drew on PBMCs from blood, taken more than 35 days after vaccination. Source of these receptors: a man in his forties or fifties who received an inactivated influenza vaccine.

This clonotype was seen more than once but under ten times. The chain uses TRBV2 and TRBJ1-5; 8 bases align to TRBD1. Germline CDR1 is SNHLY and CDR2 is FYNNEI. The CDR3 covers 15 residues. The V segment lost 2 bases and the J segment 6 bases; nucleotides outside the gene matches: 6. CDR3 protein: CASSEISGGLQPQHF. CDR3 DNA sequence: TGTGCCAGCAGTGAAATATCAGGGGGCCTTCAGCCCCAGCATTTT.

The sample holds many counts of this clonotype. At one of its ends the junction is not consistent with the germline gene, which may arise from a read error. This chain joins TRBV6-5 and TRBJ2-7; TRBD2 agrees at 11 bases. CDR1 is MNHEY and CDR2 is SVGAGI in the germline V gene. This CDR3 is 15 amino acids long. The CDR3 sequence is CASSYAPGTSGPFLF. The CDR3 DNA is TGTGCCAGCAGTTACGCCCCCGGGACTAGCGGCCCCTTCCTCTTC.

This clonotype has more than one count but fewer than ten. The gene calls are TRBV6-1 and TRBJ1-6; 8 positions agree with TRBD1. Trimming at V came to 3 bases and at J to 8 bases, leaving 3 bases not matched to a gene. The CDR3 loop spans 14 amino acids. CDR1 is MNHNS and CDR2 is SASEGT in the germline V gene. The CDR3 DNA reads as TGTGCCAGCAGTGATGTGGACAGGGATTCACCCCTCCACTTT. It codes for CASSDVDRDSPLHF.

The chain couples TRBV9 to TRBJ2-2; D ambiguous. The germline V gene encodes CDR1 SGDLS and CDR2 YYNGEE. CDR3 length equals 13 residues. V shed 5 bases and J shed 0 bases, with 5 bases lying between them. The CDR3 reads CASRVPNTGELFF. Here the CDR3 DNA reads TGTGCCAGCAGGGTCCCGAACACCGGGGAGCTGTTTTTT.

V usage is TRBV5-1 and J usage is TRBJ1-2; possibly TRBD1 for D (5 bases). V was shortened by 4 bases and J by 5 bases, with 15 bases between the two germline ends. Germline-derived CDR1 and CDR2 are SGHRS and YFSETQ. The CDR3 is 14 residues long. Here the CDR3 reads CASSADQGQYGYTF. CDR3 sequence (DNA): TGCGCCAGCAGCGCAGACCAGGGCCAGTATGGCTACACCTTC.

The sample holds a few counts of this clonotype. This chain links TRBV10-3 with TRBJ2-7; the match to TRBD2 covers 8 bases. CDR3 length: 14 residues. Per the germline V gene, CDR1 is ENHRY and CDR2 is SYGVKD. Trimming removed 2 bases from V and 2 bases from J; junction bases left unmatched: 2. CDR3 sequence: CAISEREGPYEQYF. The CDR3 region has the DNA TGTGCCATCAGTGAGCGGGAGGGCCCCTACGAGCAGTACTTC.

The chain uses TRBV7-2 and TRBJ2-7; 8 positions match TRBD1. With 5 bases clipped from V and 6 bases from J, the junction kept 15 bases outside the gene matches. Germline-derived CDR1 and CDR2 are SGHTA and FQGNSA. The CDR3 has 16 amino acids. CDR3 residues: CASSTHGSGTGLEQYF. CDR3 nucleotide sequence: TGTGCCAGCAGCACCCACGGTTCCGGGACAGGTCTCGAGCAGTACTTC.

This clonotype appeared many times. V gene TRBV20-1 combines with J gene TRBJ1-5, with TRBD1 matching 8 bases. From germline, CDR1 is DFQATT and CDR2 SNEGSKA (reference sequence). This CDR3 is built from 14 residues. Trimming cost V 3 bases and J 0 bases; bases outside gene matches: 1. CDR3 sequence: CSASQGASNQPQHF. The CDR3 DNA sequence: TGCAGTGCTAGCCAGGGGGCTAGCAATCAGCCCCAGCATTTT.

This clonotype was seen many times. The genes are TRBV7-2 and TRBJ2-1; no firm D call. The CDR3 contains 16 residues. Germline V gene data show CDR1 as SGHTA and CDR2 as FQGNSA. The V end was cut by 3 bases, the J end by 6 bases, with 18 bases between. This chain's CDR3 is CASSFGFSAGPNEQFF. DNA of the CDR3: TGTGCCAGCAGCTTCGGTTTCTCGGCAGGTCCCAATGAGCAGTTCTTC.

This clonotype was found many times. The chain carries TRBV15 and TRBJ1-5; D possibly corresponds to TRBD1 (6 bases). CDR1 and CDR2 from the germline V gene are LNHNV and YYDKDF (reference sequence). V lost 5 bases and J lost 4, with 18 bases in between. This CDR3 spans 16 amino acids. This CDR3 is CATSGDRGQGNQPQHF. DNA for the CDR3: TGTGCCACCAGCGGGGACCGGGGGCAGGGTAATCAGCCCCAGCATTTT.

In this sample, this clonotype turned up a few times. The CDR3 coding sequence is TGTGCCAGCAGCTTCCCGGGACTAGCATCTGGGGCCAACGTCCTGACTTTC. Translated, it gives CASSFPGLASGANVLTF. The chain recombines TRBV7-9 with TRBJ2-6; 9 nucleotides line up with TRBD2. In germline, CDR1 is SEHNR, CDR2 FQNEAQ (reference sequence). The CDR3 totals 17 residues. Losses at the gene ends were 3 bases for V and 1 base for J; bases not matched to a gene: 4.

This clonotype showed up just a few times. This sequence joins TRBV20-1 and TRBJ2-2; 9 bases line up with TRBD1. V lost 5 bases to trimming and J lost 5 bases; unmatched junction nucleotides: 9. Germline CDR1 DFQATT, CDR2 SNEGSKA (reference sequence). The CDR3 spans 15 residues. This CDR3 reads CSALTGGAGTGELFF. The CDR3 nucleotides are TGCAGTGCTCTAACAGGGGGCGCGGGGACCGGGGAGCTGTTTTTT.

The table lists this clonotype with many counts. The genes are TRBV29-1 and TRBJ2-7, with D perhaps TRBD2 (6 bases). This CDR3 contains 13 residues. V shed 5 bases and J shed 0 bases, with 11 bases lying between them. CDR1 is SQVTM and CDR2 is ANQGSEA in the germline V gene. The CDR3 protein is CSVLEGISYEQYF. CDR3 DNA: TGCAGCGTTTTGGAGGGGATCTCCTACGAGCAGTACTTC.

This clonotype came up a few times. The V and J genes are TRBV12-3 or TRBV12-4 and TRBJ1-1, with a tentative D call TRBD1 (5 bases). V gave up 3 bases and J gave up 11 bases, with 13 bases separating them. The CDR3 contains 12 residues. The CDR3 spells CASSLYRGDAFF. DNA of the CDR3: TGTGCCAGCAGTTTGTACCGGGGGGATGCTTTCTTT.

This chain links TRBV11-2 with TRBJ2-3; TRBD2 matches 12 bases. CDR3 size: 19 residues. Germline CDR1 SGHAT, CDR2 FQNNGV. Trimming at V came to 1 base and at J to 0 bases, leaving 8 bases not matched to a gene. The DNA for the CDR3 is TGTGCCAGCAGCTTAGTTCTGGGACTAGCGGGTACTAGCACAGATACGCAGTATTTT. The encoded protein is CASSLVLGLAGTSTDTQYF.

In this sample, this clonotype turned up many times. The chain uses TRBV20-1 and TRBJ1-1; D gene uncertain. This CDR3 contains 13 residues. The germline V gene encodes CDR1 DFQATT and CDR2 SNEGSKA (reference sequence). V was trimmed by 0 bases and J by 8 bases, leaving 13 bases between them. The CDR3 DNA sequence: TGCAGTGCTAGAGATCAACCGACAACGGAAGCTTTCTTT. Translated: CSARDQPTTEAFF.

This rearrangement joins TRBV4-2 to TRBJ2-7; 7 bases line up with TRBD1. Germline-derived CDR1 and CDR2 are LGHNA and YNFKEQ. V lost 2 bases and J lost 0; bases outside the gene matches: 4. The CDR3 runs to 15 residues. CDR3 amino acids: CASSQMGQSSYEQYF. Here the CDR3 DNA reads TGTGCCAGCAGCCAAATGGGACAGTCCTCCTACGAGCAGTACTTC.

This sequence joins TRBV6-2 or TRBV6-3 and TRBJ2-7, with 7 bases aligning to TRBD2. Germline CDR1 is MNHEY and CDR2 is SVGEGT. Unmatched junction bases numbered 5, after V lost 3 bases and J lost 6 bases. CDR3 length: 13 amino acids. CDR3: CASSYTGGGEQYF. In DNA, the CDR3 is TGTGCCAGCAGTTATACGGGGGGAGGCGAGCAGTACTTC.

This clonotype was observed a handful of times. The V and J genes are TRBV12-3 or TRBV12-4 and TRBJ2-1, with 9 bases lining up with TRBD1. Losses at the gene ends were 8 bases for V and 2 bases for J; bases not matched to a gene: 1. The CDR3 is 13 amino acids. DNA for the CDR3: TGTGCCAGCGGGACAGGGCCCTACAATGAGCAGTTCTTC. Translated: CASGTGPYNEQFF.

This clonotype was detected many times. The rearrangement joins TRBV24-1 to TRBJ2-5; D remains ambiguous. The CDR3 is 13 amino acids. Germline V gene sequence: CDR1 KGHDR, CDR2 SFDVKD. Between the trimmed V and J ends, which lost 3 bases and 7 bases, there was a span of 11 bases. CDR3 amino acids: CATSDASKGTQYF. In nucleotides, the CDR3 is TGTGCCACCAGTGATGCCTCGAAGGGGACCCAGTACTTC.